This T cell receptor beta chain was identified in a study of T cells in Graves' hyperthyroidism and ophthalmopathy. There are 14 residues in the CDR3. Between the trimmed V and J ends, which lost 2 bases and 0 bases, there was a span of 4 bases. This clonotype was counted at least ten times. TCR beta CDR3 regions were amplified from RNA transcripts. An initial round of RT-PCR targeting the TCR CDR3 relied on the HTBI primer set. A single record per CDR3 protein comes from TCRdb applying MiXCR to the multiplex PCR reads. The sample shows roughly 380,000 distinct CDR3 sequences, roughly an eighth of them seen only once. Absent ophthalmopathy progression within 18 months defined stable Graves' hyperthyroidism. Patients were excluded for uncontrolled infection, other autoimmune disease, pregnancy or lactation.

The sample consisted of blood. The receptor was isolated from a woman younger than 35 with Graves' hyperthyroidism. This rearrangement joins TRBV12-3 or TRBV12-4 to TRBJ2-2; D is unresolved. The chain's CDR3 is CASSLQANTGELFF. CDR3 nucleotides: TGTGCCAGCAGTTTACAGGCGAACACCGGGGAGCTGTTTTTT.